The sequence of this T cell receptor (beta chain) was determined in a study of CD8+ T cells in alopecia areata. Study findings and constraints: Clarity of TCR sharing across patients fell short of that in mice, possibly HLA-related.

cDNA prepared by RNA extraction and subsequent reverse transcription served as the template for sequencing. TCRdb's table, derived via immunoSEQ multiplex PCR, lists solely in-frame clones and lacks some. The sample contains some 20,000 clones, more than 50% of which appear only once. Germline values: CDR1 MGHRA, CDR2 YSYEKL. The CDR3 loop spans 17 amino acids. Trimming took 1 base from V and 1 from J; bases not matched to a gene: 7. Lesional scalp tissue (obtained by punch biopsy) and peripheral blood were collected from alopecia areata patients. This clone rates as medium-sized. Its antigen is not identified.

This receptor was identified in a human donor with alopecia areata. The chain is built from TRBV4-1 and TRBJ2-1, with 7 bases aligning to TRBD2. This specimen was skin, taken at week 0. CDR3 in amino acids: CASSQASGGGSYNEQFF. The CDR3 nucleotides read TGCGCCAGCAGCCAAGCATCGGGGGGAGGTTCCTACAATGAGCAGTTCTTC.